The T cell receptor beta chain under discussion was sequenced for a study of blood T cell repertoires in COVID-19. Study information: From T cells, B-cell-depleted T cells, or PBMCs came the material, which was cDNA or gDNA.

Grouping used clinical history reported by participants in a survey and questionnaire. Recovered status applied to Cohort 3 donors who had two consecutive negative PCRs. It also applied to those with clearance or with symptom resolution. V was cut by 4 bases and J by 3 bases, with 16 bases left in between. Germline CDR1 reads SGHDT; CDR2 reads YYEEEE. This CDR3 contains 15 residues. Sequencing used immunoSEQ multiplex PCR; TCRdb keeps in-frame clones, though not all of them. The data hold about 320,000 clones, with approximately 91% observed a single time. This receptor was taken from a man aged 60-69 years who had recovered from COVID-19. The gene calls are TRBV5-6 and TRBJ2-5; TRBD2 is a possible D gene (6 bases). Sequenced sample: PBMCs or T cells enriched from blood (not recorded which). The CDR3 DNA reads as TGTGCCAGCAGCCTCGAACGCGGGATTAAAGAGACCCAGTACTTC. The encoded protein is CASSLERGIKETQYF.